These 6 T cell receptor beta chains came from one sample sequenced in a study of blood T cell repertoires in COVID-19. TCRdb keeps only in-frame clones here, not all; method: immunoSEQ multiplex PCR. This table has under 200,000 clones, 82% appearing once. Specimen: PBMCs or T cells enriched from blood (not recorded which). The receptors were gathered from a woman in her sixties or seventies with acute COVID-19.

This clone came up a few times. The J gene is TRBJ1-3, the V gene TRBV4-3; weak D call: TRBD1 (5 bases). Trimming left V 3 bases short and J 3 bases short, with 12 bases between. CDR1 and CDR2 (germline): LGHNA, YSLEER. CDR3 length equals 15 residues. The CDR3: CASSQDGGVGNTIYF. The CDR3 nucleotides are TGCGCCAGCAGCCAGGACGGGGGGGTTGGAAACACCATATATTTT.

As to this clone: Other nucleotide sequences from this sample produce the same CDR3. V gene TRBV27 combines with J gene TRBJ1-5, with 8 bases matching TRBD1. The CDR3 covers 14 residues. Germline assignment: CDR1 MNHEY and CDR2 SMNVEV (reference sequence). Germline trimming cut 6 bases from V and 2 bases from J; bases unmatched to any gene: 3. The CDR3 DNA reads TGTGCCAGCAGCACGACAGGGGGCAATCAGCCCCAGCATTTT. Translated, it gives CASSTTGGNQPQHF.

The DNA for the CDR3 is TGCAGCGCCTCTGGGCTGGGGGGCGAGCAGTACGTC. Protein product: CSASGLGGEQYV. The chain links TRBV29-1 to TRBJ2-7; D may be TRBD2 (6 bases). The CDR3 extends over 12 amino acids. In germline, CDR1 is SQVTM, CDR2 ANQGSEA. V lost 7 bases to trimming and J lost 6 bases, with 16 bases between them.

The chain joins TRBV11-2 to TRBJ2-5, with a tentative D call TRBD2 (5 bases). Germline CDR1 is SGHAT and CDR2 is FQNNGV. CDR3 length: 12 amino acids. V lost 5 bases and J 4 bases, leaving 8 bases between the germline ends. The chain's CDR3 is CASSLARETQYF. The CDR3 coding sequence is TGTGCCAGCAGCCTAGCTCGAGAGACCCAGTACTTC. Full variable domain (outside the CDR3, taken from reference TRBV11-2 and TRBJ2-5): EAGVAQSPRYKIIEKRQSVAFWCNPISGHATLYWYQQILGQGPKLLIQFQNNGVVDDSQLPKDRFSAERLKGVDSTLKIQPAKLEDSAVYLCASSLARETQYFGPGTRLLVL.

CDR3 DNA: TGTGCCAGCAGTGTTAACAGCTACGAGCAGTACGTC. It specifies CASSVNSYEQYV. This chain connects TRBV6-2 or TRBV6-3 to TRBJ2-7; D ambiguous. The CDR3 extends over 12 amino acids. Germline V CDR1 and CDR2: MNHEY, SVGEGT. V lost 5 bases and J 3 bases, leaving 8 bases between the germline ends.

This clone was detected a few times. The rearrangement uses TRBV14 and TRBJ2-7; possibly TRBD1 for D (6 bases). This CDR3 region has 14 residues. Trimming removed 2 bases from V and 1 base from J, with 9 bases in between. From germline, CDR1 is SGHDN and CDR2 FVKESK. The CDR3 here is CASSQIGQSYEQYV. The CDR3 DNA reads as TGTGCCAGCAGCCAAATCGGACAGTCCTACGAGCAGTACGTC.